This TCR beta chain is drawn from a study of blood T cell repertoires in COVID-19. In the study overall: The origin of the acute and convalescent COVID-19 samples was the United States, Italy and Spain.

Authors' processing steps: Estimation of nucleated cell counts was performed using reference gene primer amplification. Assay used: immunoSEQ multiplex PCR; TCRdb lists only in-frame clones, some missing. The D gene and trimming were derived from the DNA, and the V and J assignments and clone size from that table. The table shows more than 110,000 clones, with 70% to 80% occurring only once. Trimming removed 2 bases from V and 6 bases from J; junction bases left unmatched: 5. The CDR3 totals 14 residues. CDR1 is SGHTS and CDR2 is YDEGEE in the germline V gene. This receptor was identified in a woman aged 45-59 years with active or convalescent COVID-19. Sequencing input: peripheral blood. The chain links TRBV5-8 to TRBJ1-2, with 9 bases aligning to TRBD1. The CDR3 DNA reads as TGTGCCAGCAGCTTTGGGACAGGGTACAATGGCTACACCTTC. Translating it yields CASSFGTGYNGYTF.